A selection of T cell receptor beta chains follows, all from one sample in a study of cytomegalovirus exposure and HLA in healthy donors. Assay: immunoSEQ multiplex PCR; the TCRdb copy retains only in-frame clones and omits some. The sample lists tens of thousands of clones; over 70% were seen once. Sequencing was performed on PBMCs. The receptors originated from a girl aged 2-10 years in good health and CMV-seropositive. The CDR3 runs from the conserved cysteine through the conserved F or W. The D gene is left open where the match is weak. Some rows have no size entry. The others give once, few or many, or a class for an expanded clone.

D	size	V	J	CDR3	DNA
.	.	TRBV14	TRBJ1-2	CASSSIQGVLYGYTF	TGTGCCAGCAGTTCGATACAGGGTGTGTTATATGGCTACACCTTC
.	.	TRBV9	TRBJ1-5	CASSVSTGIGQPQHF	TGTGCCAGCAGCGTAAGTACCGGGATCGGGCAGCCCCAGCATTTT
TRBD1	few	TRBV2	TRBJ1-1	CASSEPGQGANTEAFF	TGTGCCAGCAGTGAGCCGGGACAGGGCGCGAACACTGAAGCTTTCTTT
.	.	TRBV19	TRBJ2-2	CASSMGEVAGELFF	TGTGCCAGTAGTATGGGAGAAGTCGCCGGGGAGCTGTTTTTT
.	.	TRBV28	TRBJ1-5	CASRDTSNQPQHF	TGTGCCAGCAGGGACACCAGCAATCAGCCCCAGCATTTT
.	.	TRBV7-9	TRBJ1-5	CASSYGQSNQPQHF	TGTGCCAGCAGCTACGGACAGAGCAATCAGCCCCAGCATTTT
TRBD1	.	TRBV27	TRBJ2-3	CASSRGTGVTDTQYF	TGTGCCAGCAGTCGCGGGACAGGAGTCACAGATACGCAGTATTTT
.	few	TRBV18	TRBJ2-3	CASSPEGDTQYF	TGTGCCAGCTCACCAGAGGGAGATACGCAGTATTTT
.	few	TRBV6-1	TRBJ1-2	CASSFQGIGGYTF	TGTGCCAGCAGTTTCCAGGGGATAGGAGGCTACACCTTC
.	.	TRBV27	TRBJ2-7	CASSTTGYEQYF	TGTGCCAGCAGTACTACGGGATACGAGCAGTACTTC
TRBD1	.	TRBV6-5	TRBJ1-2	CASSINTGASGYTF	TGTGCCAGCAGCATAAATACAGGGGCGAGTGGCTACACCTTC
TRBD1	.	TRBV28	TRBJ1-5	CASSKTGYSNQPQHF	TGTGCCAGCAGTAAGACAGGGTATAGCAATCAGCCCCAGCATTTT
.	.	TRBV7-6	TRBJ1-2	CASSQPGNYGYTF	TGTGCCAGCAGTCAACCAGGGAACTATGGCTACACCTTC
TRBD2	.	TRBV6-5	TRBJ2-1	CASKKGTSGYNEQFF	TGTGCCAGCAAAAAGGGGACTAGCGGTTACAATGAGCAGTTCTTC
.	.	TRBV5-1	TRBJ1-2	CASSFEQGRGYTF	TGCGCCAGCAGTTTCGAACAGGGTCGTGGCTACACCTTC
TRBD1	.	TRBV6-1	TRBJ2-3	CASSELEGQGSADTQYF	TGTGCCAGCAGTGAACTAGAAGGACAGGGCTCGGCAGATACGCAGTATTTT
TRBD2	few	TRBV15	TRBJ2-1	CATISPGTSGSNEQFF	TGTGCCACCATCAGCCCCGGGACTAGCGGGAGTAATGAGCAGTTCTTC
.	.	TRBV6-5	TRBJ1-2	CASSYLGGPSYGYTF	TGTGCCAGCAGTTACTTGGGGGGGCCTTCCTATGGCTACACCTTC
.	.	TRBV30	TRBJ2-3	CAWSSQGSGDTQYF	TGTGCCTGGAGTTCCCAGGGGTCGGGAGATACGCAGTATTTT
.	.	TRBV18	TRBJ1-1	CASSPIWGDTEAFF	TGTGCCAGCTCACCAATATGGGGGGACACTGAAGCTTTCTTT
.	.	TRBV4-1	TRBJ1-5	CASSPILIPPLSITEPQHF	TGCGCCAGCAGCCCAATCCTAATCCCGCCCCTATCAATAACGGAGCCCCAGCATTTT
TRBD1	.	TRBV28	TRBJ1-5	CASSGGQSNQPQHF	TGTGCCAGCAGTGGGGGACAGAGCAATCAGCCCCAGCATTTT
TRBD1	.	TRBV30	TRBJ1-1	CAWSLQQGASRFAEAFF	TGTGCCTGGAGTTTGCAACAGGGGGCGAGTAGGTTCGCTGAAGCTTTCTTT
.	.	TRBV28	TRBJ1-2	CASTSEGTYYGYTF	TGTGCCAGCACCTCGGAGGGAACCTATTATGGCTACACCTTC
TRBD1	.	TRBV4-1	TRBJ1-1	CASRNKYRGTEAFF	TGCGCCAGCAGAAACAAGTACAGGGGCACTGAAGCTTTCTTT
TRBD2	.	TRBV7-2	TRBJ2-7	CASSLRRRWSGRRSDEQYF	TGTGCCAGCAGCTTGAGGCGGCGGTGGAGCGGGAGGAGGTCAGACGAGCAGTACTTC
TRBD1	.	TRBV28	TRBJ1-5	CASSYLRVGTGVNQPQHF	TGTGCCAGTTCTTATCTTAGGGTCGGGACAGGGGTAAATCAGCCCCAGCATTTT
.	.	TRBV7-2	TRBJ1-1	CASSSQTGPIEEAFF	TGTGCCAGCAGCTCACAGACAGGCCCCATAGAGGAAGCTTTCTTT
TRBD1	.	TRBV14	TRBJ2-2	CASSTRTGTGELFF	TGTGCCAGCAGCACCCGGACAGGGACCGGGGAGCTGTTTTTT
.	.	TRBV5-1	TRBJ2-3	CASSLGRRESTDTQYF	TGCGCCAGCAGCTTGGGTAGGCGGGAAAGCACAGATACGCAGTATTTT
.	.	TRBV27	TRBJ2-1	CASSLGPSYEQFF	TGTGCCAGCAGTTTAGGGCCAAGTTATGAGCAGTTCTTC
TRBD1	few	TRBV5-1	TRBJ2-1	CASRATGDEQFF	TGCGCCAGCAGGGCGACAGGGGATGAGCAGTTCTTC
TRBD2	.	TRBV15	TRBJ2-1	CATRTTSGIYNEQFF	TGTGCCACCAGGACGACTAGCGGGATATACAATGAGCAGTTCTTC
.	.	TRBV30	TRBJ1-5	CAWSKTVDQPQHF	TGTGCCTGGAGTAAAACAGTTGATCAGCCCCAGCATTTT
TRBD2	.	TRBV7-2	TRBJ2-4	CASSYWREGRIQYF	TGTGCCAGCAGCTATTGGCGGGAGGGCCGCATTCAGTACTTC
.	.	TRBV9	TRBJ1-1	CASSVVTTGNTEAFF	TGTGCCAGCAGCGTAGTGACTACGGGGAATACTGAAGCTTTCTTT
TRBD2	.	TRBV2	TRBJ2-7	CASSVSGSYEQYF	TGTGCCAGCAGTGTTAGCGGGAGTTACGAGCAGTACTTC
.	.	TRBV30	TRBJ1-3	CAWPQQGKTGNTIYF	TGTGCCTGGCCCCAACAGGGAAAAACTGGAAACACCATATATTTT
.	.	TRBV7-4	TRBJ2-5	CASSPPPGDQETQYF	TGTGCCAGCAGCCCCCCCCCAGGGGACCAAGAGACCCAGTACTTC
.	.	TRBV30	TRBJ2-5	CAWRRTAQETQYF	TGTGCCTGGAGACGGACAGCTCAAGAGACCCAGTACTTC
TRBD2	.	TRBV29-1	TRBJ2-1	CSVESGLGINEQFF	TGCAGCGTTGAATCCGGACTAGGGATAAATGAGCAGTTCTTC
.	.	TRBV7-9	TRBJ1-5	CASSRESNQPQHF	TGTGCCAGCAGCCGGGAGAGCAATCAGCCCCAGCATTTT
TRBD2	.	TRBV15	TRBJ2-1	CATRPASGSWNEQFF	TGTGCCACCAGGCCTGCTAGCGGGAGTTGGAATGAGCAGTTCTTC
TRBD1	.	TRBV30	TRBJ2-2	CAWNGQVVTGELFF	TGTGCCTGGAATGGACAGGTAGTCACCGGGGAGCTGTTTTTT
TRBD2	.	TRBV4-2	TRBJ2-7	CASSQGGLLAGGREQYF	TGTGCCAGCAGCCAAGGAGGTCTACTAGCGGGAGGGCGCGAGCAGTACTTC
.	.	TRBV6-6	TRBJ2-7	CASSYSVAGVNEQYF	TGTGCCAGCAGTTACTCGGTCGCAGGGGTAAACGAGCAGTACTTC
.	.	TRBV7-2	TRBJ2-7	CASSLPPTREQYF	TGTGCCAGCAGCTTACCCCCAACCAGGGAGCAGTACTTC
.	.	TRBV27	TRBJ2-7	CASSHSREQYF	TGTGCCAGCAGCCATTCTAGAGAGCAGTACTTC
.	once	TRBV7-8	TRBJ2-7	CASSLRPGLDYEQYF	TGTGCCAGCAGCTTACGCCCAGGGTTGGACTACGAGCAGTACTTC
.	.	TRBV5-4	TRBJ1-5	CASSSGGSNQPQHF	TGTGCCAGCAGTAGTGGGGGGAGCAATCAGCCCCAGCATTTT
TRBD2	.	TRBV9	TRBJ2-5	CASRGLAEETQYF	TGTGCCAGCAGGGGACTAGCGGAAGAGACCCAGTACTTC
TRBD2	.	TRBV30	TRBJ2-1	CAWSLGGGTNEQFF	TGTGCCTGGAGTCTGGGGGGAGGGACCAATGAGCAGTTCTTC
.	few	TRBV21-1	TRBJ2-7	CASRPTGGDEQYF	TGTGCCAGCAGACCGACAGGGGGCGACGAGCAGTACTTC
TRBD2	once	TRBV28	TRBJ2-5	CASNPRGRAKTQYF	TGTGCCAGCAACCCCAGAGGGAGGGCGAAGACCCAGTACTTC
TRBD1	.	TRBV6-1	TRBJ2-2	CASSATGGASGELFF	TGTGCCAGCAGTGCTACAGGGGGCGCGTCCGGGGAGCTGTTTTTT